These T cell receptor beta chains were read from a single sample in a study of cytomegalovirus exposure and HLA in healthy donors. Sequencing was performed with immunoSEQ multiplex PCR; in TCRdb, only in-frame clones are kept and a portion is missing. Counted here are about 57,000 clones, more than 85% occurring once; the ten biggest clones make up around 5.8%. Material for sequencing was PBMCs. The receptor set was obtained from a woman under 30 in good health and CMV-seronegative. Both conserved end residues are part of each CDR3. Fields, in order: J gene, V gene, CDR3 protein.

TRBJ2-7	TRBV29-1	CSAGQGGSEGQYF
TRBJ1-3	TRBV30	CAWSVQLSGGSGNTIYF
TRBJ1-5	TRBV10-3	CATLPGKGSNNQPQHF
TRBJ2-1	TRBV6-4	CASSSSGSYNEQFF
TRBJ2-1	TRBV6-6	CASSYQGQLDNEQFF
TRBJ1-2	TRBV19	CASSIEYRGSNYGYTF
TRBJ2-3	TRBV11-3	CASSLEQGYSTDTQYF
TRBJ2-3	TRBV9	CASSVLSGGNTDTQYF
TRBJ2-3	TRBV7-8	CASSLFARAGIGTQYF
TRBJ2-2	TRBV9	CASSVGGLADSGELFF
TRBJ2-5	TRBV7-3	CASSTGQKETQYF
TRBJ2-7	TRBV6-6	CASSYSIWTGDYEQYF
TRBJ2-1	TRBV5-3	CATVGLAGAHPRFEEFF
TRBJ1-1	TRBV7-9	CASSHTQGTEAFF
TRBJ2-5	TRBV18	CASSPTARETQYF
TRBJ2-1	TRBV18	CASCRDIAFEQFF
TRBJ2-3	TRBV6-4	CASSTGDDTDTQYF
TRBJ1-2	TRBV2	CASDATGQGGGGYTF
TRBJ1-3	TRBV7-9	CASSSLEDRVHTIYF
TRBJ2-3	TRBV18	CASSAGSRDTQYF
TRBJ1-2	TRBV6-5	CASEGQGGYTF
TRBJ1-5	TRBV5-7	CASSPRVREGAQPQHF
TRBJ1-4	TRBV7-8	CAAAGKASEKLFF
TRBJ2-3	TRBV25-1	CASSGRLAGGGDTQYF
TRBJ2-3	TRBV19	CASSGRAVTDTQYF
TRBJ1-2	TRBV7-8	CASSPSGGQGGFFRGYTF
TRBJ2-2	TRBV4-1	CASSLLDRMNTGELFF
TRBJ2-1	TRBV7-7	CASSRRTGLDEQFF
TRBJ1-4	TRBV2	CATGQGDEKLFF
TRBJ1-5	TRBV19	CASSRTGAQGSNQPQHF
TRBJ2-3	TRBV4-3	CASSQDRAGGPSSTDTQYF
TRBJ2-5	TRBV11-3	CASSLVDYPEETQYF
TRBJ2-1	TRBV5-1	CASSWVLGGVLSYNEQFF
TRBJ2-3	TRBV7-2	CASSFLAGGTDTQYF
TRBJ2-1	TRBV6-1	CASSEGASGGHNEQFF
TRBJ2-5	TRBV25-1	CASSESAGQGSGTQYF
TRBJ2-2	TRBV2	CASSRTARTGELFF
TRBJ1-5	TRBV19	CASSPQTGKGQPQHF
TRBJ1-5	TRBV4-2	CASSQGPGEQPQHF
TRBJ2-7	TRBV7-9	CASSLVGGRLNEQYF
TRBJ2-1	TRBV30	CAWSENSGSNNEQFF
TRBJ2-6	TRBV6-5	CASSSYPRAGANVLTF
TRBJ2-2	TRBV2	CASSYLNTGELFF
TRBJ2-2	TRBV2	CASTWGRTGITGELFF
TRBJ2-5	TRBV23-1	CASSQRTLRGTQYF
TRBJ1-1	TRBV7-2	CASSLAYRNTEAFF
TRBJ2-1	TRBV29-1	CSVDVGFSNEQFF
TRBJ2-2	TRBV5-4	CASSWRQASTGELFF
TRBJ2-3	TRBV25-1	CASSPSYTDTQYF
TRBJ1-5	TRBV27	CASSIDRIGNQPQHF
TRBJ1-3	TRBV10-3	CAISPGTGNTIYF
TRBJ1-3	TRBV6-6	CASTLGGASGNTIYF
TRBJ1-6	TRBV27	CASTDGTGSSSYNSPLHF
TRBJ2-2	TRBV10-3	CAIKVLAGGPGELFF
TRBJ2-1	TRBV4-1	CASSPNYNEQFF
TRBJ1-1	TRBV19	CASSIDRVGTEAFF
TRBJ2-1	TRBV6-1	CASRGVGRSYNEQFF